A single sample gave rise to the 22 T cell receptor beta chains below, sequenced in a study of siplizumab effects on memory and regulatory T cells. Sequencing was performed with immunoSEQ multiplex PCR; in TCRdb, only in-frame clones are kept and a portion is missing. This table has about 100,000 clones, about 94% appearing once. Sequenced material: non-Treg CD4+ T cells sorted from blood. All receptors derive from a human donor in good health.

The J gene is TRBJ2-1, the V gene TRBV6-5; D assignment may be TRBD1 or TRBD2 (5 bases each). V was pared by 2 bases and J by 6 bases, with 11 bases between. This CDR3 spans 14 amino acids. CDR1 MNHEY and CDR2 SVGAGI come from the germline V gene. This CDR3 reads CASSYDRDRNEQFF. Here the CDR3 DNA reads TGTGCCAGCAGTTACGATCGGGACCGCAATGAGCAGTTCTTC.

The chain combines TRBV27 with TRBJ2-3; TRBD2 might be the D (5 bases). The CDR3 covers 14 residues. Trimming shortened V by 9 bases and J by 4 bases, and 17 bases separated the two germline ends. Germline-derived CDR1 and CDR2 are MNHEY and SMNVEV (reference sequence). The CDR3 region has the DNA TGTGCCAGTCGGACCGAGCGGAGCGCAGATACGCAGTATTTT. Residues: CASRTERSADTQYF.

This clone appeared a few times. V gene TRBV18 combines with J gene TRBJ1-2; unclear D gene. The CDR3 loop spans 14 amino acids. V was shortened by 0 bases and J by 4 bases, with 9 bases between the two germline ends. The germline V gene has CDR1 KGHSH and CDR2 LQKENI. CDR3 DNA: TGTGCCAGCTCACCACCGTTTATCAGCTATGGCTACACCTTC. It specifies CASSPPFISYGYTF.

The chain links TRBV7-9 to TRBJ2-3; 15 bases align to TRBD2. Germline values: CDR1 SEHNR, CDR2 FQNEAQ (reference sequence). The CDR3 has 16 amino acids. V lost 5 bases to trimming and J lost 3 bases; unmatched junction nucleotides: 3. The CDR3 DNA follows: TGTGCCAGCAGCCCCGGACTAGCGGGAGGGACAGATACGCAGTATTTT. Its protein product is CASSPGLAGGTDTQYF. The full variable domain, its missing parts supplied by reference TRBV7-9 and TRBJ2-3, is DTGVSQNPRHKITKRGQNVTFRCDPISEHNRLYWYRQTLGQGPEFLTYFQNEAQLEKSRLLSDRFSAERPKGSFSTLEIQRTEQGDSAMYLCASSPGLAGGTDTQYFGPGTRLTVL.

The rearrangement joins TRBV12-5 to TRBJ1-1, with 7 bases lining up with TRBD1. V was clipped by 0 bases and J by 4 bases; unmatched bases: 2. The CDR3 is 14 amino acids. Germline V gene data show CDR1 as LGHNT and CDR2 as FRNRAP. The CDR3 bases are TGTGCTAGTGGTTTGGTAGGGGGCTCCACTGAAGCTTTCTTT. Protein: CASGLVGGSTEAFF.

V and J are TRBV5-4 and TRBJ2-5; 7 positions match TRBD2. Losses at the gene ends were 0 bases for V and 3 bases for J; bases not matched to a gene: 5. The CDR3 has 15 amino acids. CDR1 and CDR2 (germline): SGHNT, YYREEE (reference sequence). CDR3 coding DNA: TGTGCCAGCAGCTTGGGAGCGGGGCTCAAAGAGACCCAGTACTTC. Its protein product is CASSLGAGLKETQYF.

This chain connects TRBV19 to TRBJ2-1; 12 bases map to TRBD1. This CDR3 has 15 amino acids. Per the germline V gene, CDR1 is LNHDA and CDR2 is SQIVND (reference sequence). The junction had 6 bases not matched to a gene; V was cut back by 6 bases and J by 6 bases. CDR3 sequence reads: CASSPGTGGFNEQFF. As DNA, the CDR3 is TGTGCCAGTAGCCCCGGGACAGGGGGCTTCAATGAGCAGTTCTTC.

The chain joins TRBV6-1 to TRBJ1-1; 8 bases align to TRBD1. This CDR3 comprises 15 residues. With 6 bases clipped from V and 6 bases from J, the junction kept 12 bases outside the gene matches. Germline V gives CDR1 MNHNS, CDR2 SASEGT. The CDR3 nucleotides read TGTGCCAGCAGCCGCGGACAGGGCGGGAGGGCTGAAGCTTTCTTT. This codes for CASSRGQGGRAEAFF.

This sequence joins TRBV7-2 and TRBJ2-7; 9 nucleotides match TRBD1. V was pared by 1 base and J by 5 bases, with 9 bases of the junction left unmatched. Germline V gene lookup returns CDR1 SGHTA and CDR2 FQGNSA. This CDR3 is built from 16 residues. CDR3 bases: TGTGCCAGCAGCTTAGTCCCCGGACAGGGGCCCCACGAGCAGTACTTC. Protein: CASSLVPGQGPHEQYF.

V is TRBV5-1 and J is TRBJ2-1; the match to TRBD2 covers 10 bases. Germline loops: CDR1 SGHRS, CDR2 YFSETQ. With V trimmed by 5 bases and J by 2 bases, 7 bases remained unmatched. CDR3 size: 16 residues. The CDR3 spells CASSPRTSGAYNEQFF. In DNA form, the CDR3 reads TGCGCCAGCAGTCCACGGACTAGCGGAGCCTACAATGAGCAGTTCTTC.

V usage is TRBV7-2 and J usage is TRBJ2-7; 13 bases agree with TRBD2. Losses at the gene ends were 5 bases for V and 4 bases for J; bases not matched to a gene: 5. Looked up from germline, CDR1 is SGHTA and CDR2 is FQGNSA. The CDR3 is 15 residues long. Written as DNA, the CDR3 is TGTGCCAGCAGCCTGCGGACTAGCGGGAGATACGAGCAGTACTTC. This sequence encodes CASSLRTSGRYEQYF.

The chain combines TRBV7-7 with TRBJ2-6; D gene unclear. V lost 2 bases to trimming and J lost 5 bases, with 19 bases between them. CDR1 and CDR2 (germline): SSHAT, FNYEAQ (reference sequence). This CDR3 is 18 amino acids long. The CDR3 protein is CASSLHRMPQSRANVLTF. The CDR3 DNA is TGTGCCAGCAGCTTACATCGAATGCCACAAAGTCGGGCCAACGTCCTGACTTTC.

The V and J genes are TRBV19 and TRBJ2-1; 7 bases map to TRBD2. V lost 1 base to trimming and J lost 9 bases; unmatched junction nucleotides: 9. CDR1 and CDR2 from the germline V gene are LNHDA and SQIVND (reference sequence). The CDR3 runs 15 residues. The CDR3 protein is CASSIAAGMRFEQFF. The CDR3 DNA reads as TGTGCCAGTAGTATAGCAGCGGGAATGCGTTTTGAGCAGTTCTTC.

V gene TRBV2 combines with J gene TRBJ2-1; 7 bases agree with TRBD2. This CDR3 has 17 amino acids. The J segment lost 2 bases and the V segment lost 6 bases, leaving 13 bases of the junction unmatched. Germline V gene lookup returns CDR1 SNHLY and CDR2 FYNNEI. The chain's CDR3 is CASRLLSGTTTYNEQFF. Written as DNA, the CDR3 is TGTGCCAGCAGGTTATTAAGCGGGACTACCACCTACAATGAGCAGTTCTTC.

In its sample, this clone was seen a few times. CDR3 DNA sequence: TGTGCCAGCAGCTCCGGATTGGGACACAATGAGCAGTTCTTC. Amino acids: CASSSGLGHNEQFF. This chain uses TRBV6-6 with TRBJ2-1; D might be TRBD1 or TRBD2, each matching 5 bases. Germline V CDR1 and CDR2: MNHNY, SVGAGI (reference sequence). CDR3 length: 14 residues. V dropped 6 bases and J dropped 5 bases, with 14 bases sitting between them.

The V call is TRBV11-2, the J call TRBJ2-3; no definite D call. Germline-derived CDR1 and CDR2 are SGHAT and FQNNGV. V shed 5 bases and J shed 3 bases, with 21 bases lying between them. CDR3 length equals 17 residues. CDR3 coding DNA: TGTGCCAGCAGCCAGAGTCCTCGCCCGTCTGGTACAGATACGCAGTATTTT. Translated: CASSQSPRPSGTDTQYF.

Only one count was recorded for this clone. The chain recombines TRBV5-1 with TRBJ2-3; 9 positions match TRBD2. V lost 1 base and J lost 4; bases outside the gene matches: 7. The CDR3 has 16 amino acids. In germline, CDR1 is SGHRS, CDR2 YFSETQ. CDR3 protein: CASSLTSLAGADTQYF. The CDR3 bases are TGCGCCAGCAGCTTGACAAGCTTAGCGGGAGCAGATACGCAGTATTTT. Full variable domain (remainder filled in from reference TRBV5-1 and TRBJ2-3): KAGVTQTPRYLIKTRGQQVTLSCSPISGHRSVSWYQQTPGQGLQFLFEYFSETQRNKGNFPGRFSGRQFSNSRSEMNVSTLELGDSALYLCASSLTSLAGADTQYFGPGTRLTVL.

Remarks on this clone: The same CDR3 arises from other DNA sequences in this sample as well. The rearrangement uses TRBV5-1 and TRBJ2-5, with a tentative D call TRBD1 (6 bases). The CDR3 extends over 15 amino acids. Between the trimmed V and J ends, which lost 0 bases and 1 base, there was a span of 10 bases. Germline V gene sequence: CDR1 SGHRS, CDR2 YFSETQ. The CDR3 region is CASSLGQGRQETQYF. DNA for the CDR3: TGCGCCAGCAGCTTGGGGCAGGGGCGCCAAGAGACCCAGTACTTC.

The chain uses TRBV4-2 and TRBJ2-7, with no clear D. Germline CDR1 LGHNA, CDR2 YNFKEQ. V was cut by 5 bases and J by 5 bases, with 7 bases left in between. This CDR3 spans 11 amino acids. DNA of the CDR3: TGTGCCAGCAGCTTAGTTGACGAGCAGTACTTC. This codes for CASSLVDEQYF.

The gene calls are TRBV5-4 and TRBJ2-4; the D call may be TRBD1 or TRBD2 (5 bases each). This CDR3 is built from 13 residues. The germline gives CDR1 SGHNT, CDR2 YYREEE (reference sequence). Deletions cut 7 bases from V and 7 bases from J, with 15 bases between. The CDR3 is CASGTADWNIQYF. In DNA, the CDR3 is TGTGCCAGCGGGACGGCGGATTGGAACATTCAGTACTTC.

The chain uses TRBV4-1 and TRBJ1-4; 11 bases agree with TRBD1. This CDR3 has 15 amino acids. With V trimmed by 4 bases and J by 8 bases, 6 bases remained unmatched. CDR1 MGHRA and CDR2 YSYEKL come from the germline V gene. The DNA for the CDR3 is TGCGCCAGCAGCCGTGGACAGGGGGCAGGGGAAAAACTGTTTTTT. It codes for CASSRGQGAGEKLFF.

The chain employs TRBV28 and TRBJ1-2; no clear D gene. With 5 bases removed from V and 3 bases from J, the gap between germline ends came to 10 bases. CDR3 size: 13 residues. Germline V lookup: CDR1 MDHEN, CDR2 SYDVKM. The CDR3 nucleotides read TGTGCCAGCAGTGGTACTGGGGACTATGGCTACACCTTC. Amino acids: CASSGTGDYGYTF.